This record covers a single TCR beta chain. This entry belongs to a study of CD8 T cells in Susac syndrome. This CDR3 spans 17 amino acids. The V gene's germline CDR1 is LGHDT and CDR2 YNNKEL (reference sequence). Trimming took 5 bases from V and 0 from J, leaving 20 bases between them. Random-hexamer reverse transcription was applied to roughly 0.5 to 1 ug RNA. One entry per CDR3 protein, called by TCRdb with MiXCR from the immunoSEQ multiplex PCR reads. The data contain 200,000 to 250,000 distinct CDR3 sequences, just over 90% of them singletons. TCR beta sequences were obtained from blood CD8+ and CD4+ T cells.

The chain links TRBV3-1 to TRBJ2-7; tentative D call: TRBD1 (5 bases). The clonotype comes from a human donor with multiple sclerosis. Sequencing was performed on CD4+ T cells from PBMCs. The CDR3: CASSDMKGQVNSYEQYF. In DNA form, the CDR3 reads TGTGCCAGCAGCGACATGAAGGGGCAGGTCAACTCCTACGAGCAGTACTTC.